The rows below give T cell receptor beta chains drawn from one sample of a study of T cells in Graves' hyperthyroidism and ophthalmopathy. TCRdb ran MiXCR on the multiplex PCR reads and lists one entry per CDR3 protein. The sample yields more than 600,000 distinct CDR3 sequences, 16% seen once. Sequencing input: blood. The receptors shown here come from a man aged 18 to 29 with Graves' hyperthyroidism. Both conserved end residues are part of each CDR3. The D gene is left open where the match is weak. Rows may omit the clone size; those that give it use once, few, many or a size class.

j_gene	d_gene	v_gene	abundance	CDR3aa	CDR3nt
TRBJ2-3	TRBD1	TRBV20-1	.	CSANRPTGEDTQYF	TGCAGTGCGAACAGACCGACAGGGGAAGATACGCAGTATTTT
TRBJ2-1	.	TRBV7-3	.	CASSLNTGNDEQFF	TGTGCCAGCAGCTTAAATACAGGGAACGATGAGCAGTTCTTC
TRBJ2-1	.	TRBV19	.	CASSIRWLDNEQFF	TGTGCCAGTAGTATCCGGTGGTTGGACAATGAGCAGTTCTTC
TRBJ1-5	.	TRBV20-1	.	CSAGGGPSNQPQHF	TGCAGTGCTGGGGGCGGACCTAGCAATCAGCCCCAGCATTTT
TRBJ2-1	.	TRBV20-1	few	CSALSTRRGDNEQFF	TGCAGTGCTCTTAGCACACGACGAGGCGACAATGAGCAGTTCTTC
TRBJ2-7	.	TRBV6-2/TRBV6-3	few	CASSYRRIHEQYF	TGTGCCAGCAGTTACCGCCGGATACACGAGCAGTACTTC
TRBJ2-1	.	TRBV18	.	CASSPQGSNEQFF	TGTGCCAGCTCACCCCAGGGTTCGAATGAGCAGTTCTTC
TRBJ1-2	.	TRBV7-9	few	CASSLLVSYGYTF	TGTGCCAGCAGCTTATTGGTGAGCTATGGCTACACCTTC
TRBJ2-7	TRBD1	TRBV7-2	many	CASSLAKFVGQGSYEQYF	TGTGCCAGCAGCTTAGCGAAATTCGTAGGACAGGGGTCATACGAGCAGTACTTC
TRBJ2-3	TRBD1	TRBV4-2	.	CASSPLAGGAGDTQYF	TGTGCCAGCAGTCCTTTAGCAGGGGGCGCAGGAGATACGCAGTATTTT
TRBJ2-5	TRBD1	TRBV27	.	CASSLLGDRGLKETQYF	TGTGCCAGCAGTTTACTTGGGGACAGGGGGCTCAAGGAGACCCAGTACTTC
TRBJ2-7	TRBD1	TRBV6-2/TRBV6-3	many	CASSRGSGQTIGEQYF	TGTGCCAGCAGCAGAGGCTCGGGACAGACCATTGGCGAGCAGTACTTC
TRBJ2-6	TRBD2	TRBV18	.	CASSPPRTSGVSGANVLTF	TGTGCCAGCTCACCACCTAGGACTAGCGGGGTCTCTGGGGCCAACGTCCTGACTTTC
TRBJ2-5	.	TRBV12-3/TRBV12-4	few	CASSPRGTETQYF	TGTGCCAGCAGCCCTAGAGGGACAGAGACCCAGTACTTC
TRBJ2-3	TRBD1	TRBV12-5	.	CASATGALSTDTQYF	TGTGCTAGCGCTACAGGGGCGTTAAGCACAGATACGCAGTATTTT
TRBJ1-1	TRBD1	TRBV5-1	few	CASSFQGARAEAFF	TGCGCCAGCAGCTTTCAGGGGGCGCGGGCTGAAGCTTTCTTT
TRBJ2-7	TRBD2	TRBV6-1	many	CASSESSSGRYEQYF	TGTGCCAGCAGTGAATCCTCTAGCGGGAGATACGAGCAGTACTTC
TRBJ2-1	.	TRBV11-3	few	CASSRTDEQFF	TGTGCCAGCAGCCGAACCGATGAGCAGTTCTTC
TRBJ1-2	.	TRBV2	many	CASTPDSYGYTF	TGTGCCAGCACTCCGGACAGCTATGGCTACACCTTC
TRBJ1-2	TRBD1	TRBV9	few	CASSGQGQALYGYTF	TGTGCCAGCAGCGGCCAGGGACAGGCTCTCTATGGCTACACCTTC
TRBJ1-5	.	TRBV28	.	CASSPRLQPQHF	TGTGCCAGCAGTCCGCGTTTGCAGCCCCAGCATTTT
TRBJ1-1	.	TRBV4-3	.	CASSHSGRNTEAFF	TGCGCCAGCAGCCATTCGGGACGGAACACTGAAGCTTTCTTT
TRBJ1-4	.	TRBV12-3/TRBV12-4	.	CASSLSDRWGPTNEKLFF	TGTGCCAGCAGCCTCAGCGACAGGTGGGGCCCAACTAATGAAAAACTGTTTTTT
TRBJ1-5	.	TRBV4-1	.	CASSDPLGPQHF	TGCGCCAGCTCGGACCCTCTGGGGCCCCAGCATTTT
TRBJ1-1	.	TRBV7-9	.	CASSRPETEAFF	TGTGCCAGCAGCCGGCCTGAAACTGAAGCTTTCTTT
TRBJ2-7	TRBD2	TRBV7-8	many	CASSLGGRAEEQYF	TGTGCCAGCAGCTTAGGCGGGAGGGCCGAAGAGCAGTACTTC
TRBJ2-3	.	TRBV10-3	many	CAISGGSTVDTQYF	TGTGCCATCAGTGGGGGATCAACGGTGGATACGCAGTATTTT
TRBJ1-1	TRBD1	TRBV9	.	CASSVYTGGTEAFF	TGTGCCAGCAGCGTATATACAGGGGGGACTGAAGCTTTCTTT
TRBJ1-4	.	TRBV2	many	CASMKVMTEKLFF	TGTGCCAGCATGAAGGTTATGACTGAAAAACTGTTTTTT
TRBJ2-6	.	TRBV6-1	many	CASKDRANVLTF	TGTGCCAGCAAGGACAGGGCCAACGTCCTGACTTTC
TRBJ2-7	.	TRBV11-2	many	CASSLEQYEQYF	TGTGCCAGCAGCTTAGAGCAGTACGAGCAGTACTTC
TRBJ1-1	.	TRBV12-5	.	CASGLVPTGRGDTEAFF	TGTGCTAGTGGTTTGGTGCCGACAGGTCGGGGAGATACTGAAGCTTTCTTT
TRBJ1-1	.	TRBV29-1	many	CSVVQGSWWTEAFF	TGCAGCGTTGTGCAGGGATCTTGGTGGACTGAAGCTTTCTTT
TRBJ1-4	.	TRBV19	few	CASSQTEILFF	TGTGCCAGTAGCCAAACAGAGATACTGTTTTTT
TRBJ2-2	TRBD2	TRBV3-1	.	CASRRGLAGVTAGELFF	TGTGCCAGCAGGCGGGGACTAGCGGGAGTAACGGCCGGGGAGCTGTTTTTT
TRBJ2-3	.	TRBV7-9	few	CATSELSTDTQYF	TGTGCCACCTCAGAGTTAAGCACAGATACGCAGTATTTT
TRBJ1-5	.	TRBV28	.	CASSLTEYSNQPQHF	TGTGCCAGCAGTTTAACCGAATATAGCAATCAGCCCCAGCATTTT
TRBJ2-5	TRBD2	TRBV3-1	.	CASSQDPGLAGETQYF	TGTGCCAGCAGCCAAGACCCCGGACTAGCGGGAGAGACCCAGTACTTC
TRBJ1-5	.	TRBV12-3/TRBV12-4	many	CASSWTDSNQPQHF	TGTGCCAGCAGTTGGACAGATAGCAATCAGCCCCAGCATTTT
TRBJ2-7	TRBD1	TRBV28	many	CASRAWDSPYEQYF	TGTGCCAGCAGGGCCTGGGACAGCCCCTACGAGCAGTACTTC
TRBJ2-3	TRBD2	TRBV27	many	CGSRTSGSTDTQYF	TGTGGATCCCGGACTAGCGGAAGCACAGATACGCAGTATTTT
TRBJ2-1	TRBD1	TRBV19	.	CASSIEGGRYNEQFF	TGTGCCAGTAGTATAGAAGGGGGCAGATACAATGAGCAGTTCTTC
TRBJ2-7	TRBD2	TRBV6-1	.	CASSKLAGGRNEQYF	TGTGCCAGCAGTAAGCTAGCGGGAGGGCGTAACGAGCAGTACTTC
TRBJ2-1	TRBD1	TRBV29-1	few	CSVTRGQGGDEQFF	TGCAGCGTCACCCGGGGACAGGGTGGCGATGAGCAGTTCTTC